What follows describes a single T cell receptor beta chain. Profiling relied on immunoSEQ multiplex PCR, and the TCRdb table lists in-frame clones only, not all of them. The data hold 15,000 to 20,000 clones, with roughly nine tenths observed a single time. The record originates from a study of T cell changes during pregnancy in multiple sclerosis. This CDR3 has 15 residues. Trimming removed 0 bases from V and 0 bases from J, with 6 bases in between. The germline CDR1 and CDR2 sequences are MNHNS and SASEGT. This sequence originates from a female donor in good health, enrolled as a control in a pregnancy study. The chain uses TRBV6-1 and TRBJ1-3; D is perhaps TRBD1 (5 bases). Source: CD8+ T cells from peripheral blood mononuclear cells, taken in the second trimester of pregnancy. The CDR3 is CASSEATGSGNTIYF. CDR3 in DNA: TGTGCCAGCAGTGAAGCTACAGGCTCTGGAAACACCATATATTTT.